Here is one T cell receptor beta chain with its context. The data stem from a study of cytomegalovirus exposure and HLA in healthy donors. This PCR relied on a set of 60 Vbeta primers and 13 Jbeta primers. Here immunoSEQ multiplex PCR was the method, and the copy in TCRdb shows in-frame clones only, minus some. The sample carries a few hundred thousand clones, about 85% recorded once. Trimming left V 3 bases short and J 1 base short, with 3 bases between. The CDR3 loop spans 12 amino acids. Germline values: CDR1 MGHDK, CDR2 SYGVNS. The chain joins TRBV25-1 to TRBJ1-1; D ambiguous. The clonotype was recovered from a woman aged 45-60 years in good health and CMV-seropositive. Sample: PBMCs. The CDR3 sequence is CASSDRNTEAFF. CDR3 nucleotides: TGTGCCAGCAGTGACCGGAACACTGAAGCTTTCTTT.